This TCR beta chain was obtained from a study of OX40 agonist ivuxolimab in advanced cancers. Study-wide background: Partial responses were achieved by three patients, of whom one had hepatocellular carcinoma and two had cutaneous melanoma.

General study results and limits: Researchers report that CD8+ T cells had, on average, more expanded clones than CD4+. Expanded peripheral T-cell antigen specificity went undetermined. Some of the nonresponding patients also showed low levels of normalized T-cell clonal expansion.

This clone was detected once. The target antigen is unknown. Method: immunoSEQ multiplex PCR; TCRdb's copy keeps in-frame clones and lacks some. The table lists approximately 82,000 clones, roughly 89% of them singletons. CDR1 and CDR2 (germline): MNHNS, SASEGT. This CDR3 has 15 residues. Trimming took 6 bases from V and 0 from J, leaving 12 bases between them. This sequence originates from an adult with an advanced solid tumor such as melanoma, head and neck, liver or kidney cancer. V usage is TRBV6-1 and J usage is TRBJ1-3; D gene ambiguous. Material: CD4+ or CD8+ T cells sorted from blood, obtained in a trial of the OX40 agonist ivuxolimab. CDR3 in DNA: TGTGCCAGCAGAGAAAGGGCCTACTCTGGAAACACCATATATTTT. This gives the protein CASRERAYSGNTIYF.